The 23 T cell receptor beta chains below all came from one sample that was sequenced in a study of blood T cell repertoires in COVID-19. The repertoire was sequenced with immunoSEQ multiplex PCR; TCRdb's copy has only in-frame clones and lacks some. The sample carries roughly 220,000 clones, about 81% recorded once. Sequencing input: peripheral blood. The receptors were gathered from a woman older than 75 with COVID-19, enrolled during active disease.

J is TRBJ2-5 and V is TRBV4-2, with a tentative D call TRBD1 (6 bases). Germline CDR1 reads LGHNA; CDR2 reads YNFKEQ. V lost 4 bases and J lost 2, with 14 bases in between. CDR3 length: 15 amino acids. The CDR3 protein is CASSRSSGEQETQYF. CDR3 nucleotides: TGTGCCAGCAGCCGATCTTCAGGGGAACAAGAGACCCAGTACTTC.

The gene calls are TRBV7-9 and TRBJ2-7, with TRBD1 as a possible D gene (5 bases). The CDR3 runs to 15 residues. The ends were cut back, 2 bases at V and 1 base at J, with 12 bases in the middle. Germline V lookup: CDR1 SEHNR, CDR2 FQNEAQ (reference sequence). CDR3 DNA: TGTGCCAGCAGCTTACAGGTAGGGGCTTCCTACGAGCAGTACTTC. Translated: CASSLQVGASYEQYF.

V is TRBV28 and J is TRBJ1-2, with 7 nucleotides matching TRBD1. The germline V gene has CDR1 MDHEN and CDR2 SYDVKM. V gave up 3 bases and J gave up 8 bases; unmatched junction bases: 12. This CDR3 spans 15 amino acids. The CDR3 protein is CASSFRGQIFVGYTF. For the CDR3, the DNA is TGTGCCAGCAGTTTTCGGGGACAGATATTCGTCGGCTACACCTTC.

The CDR3 region is CASSLGIAGIQYEQYF. Here the CDR3 DNA reads TGTGCCAGCTCACTCGGAATTGCCGGGATACAGTACGAGCAGTACTTC. This chain uses TRBV18 with TRBJ2-7; D might be TRBD2 (5 bases). Between the trimmed V and J ends, which lost 4 bases and 4 bases, there was a span of 20 bases. The CDR3 runs 16 residues. Germline lookup yields CDR1 KGHSH and CDR2 LQKENI.

CDR3 amino acids: CASSTVRGDNEQFF. Here the CDR3 DNA reads TGCGCCAGCAGCACGGTACGCGGGGACAATGAGCAGTTCTTC. This chain uses TRBV5-1 with TRBJ2-1; D may be TRBD2 (6 bases). The CDR3 contains 14 residues. In germline, CDR1 is SGHRS, CDR2 YFSETQ. The V gene lost 4 bases and the J gene lost 5 bases, with 13 bases spanning the gap.

This chain uses TRBV18 with TRBJ1-2, with 10 bases aligning to TRBD1. Germline CDR1 and CDR2: KGHSH and LQKENI. V lost 5 bases and J lost 8; bases outside the gene matches: 8. CDR3 length: 14 residues. The CDR3 coding sequence is TGTGCCAGCTCAACGGGACAGGGGATTGGAGGCTACACCTTC. Amino acid sequence: CASSTGQGIGGYTF.

This clone was picked up a small number of times. This chain joins TRBV6-5 and TRBJ1-6, with 7 positions matching TRBD1. The CDR3 totals 15 residues. The germline gives CDR1 MNHEY, CDR2 SVGAGI. Trimming removed 6 bases from V and 0 bases from J; junction bases left unmatched: 2. CDR3 nucleotide sequence: TGTGCCAGCAGCAGGGGGTTCTCCTATAATTCACCCCTCCACTTT. It translates to CASSRGFSYNSPLHF.

The V gene is TRBV3-1 (or the pseudogene TRBV3-2), the J gene TRBJ2-7; 10 bases agree with TRBD2. The CDR3 length is 16 residues. Germline CDR1 reads LGHDT; CDR2 reads YNNKEL (reference sequence). Losses at the gene ends were 1 base for V and 0 bases for J; bases not matched to a gene: 3. The CDR3 is CASSQGGLAASYEQYF. The CDR3 DNA follows: TGTGCCAGCAGCCAAGGCGGACTAGCGGCCTCCTACGAGCAGTACTTC.

The CDR3 protein is CASTKGHNNEQFF. Written as DNA, the CDR3 is TGTGCCAGTACCAAGGGACACAACAATGAGCAGTTCTTC. This chain connects TRBV19 to TRBJ2-1; weak D call: TRBD1 (6 bases). Trimming cost V 7 bases and J 5 bases, with 12 bases left between them. CDR3 length: 13 residues. CDR1 is LNHDA and CDR2 is SQIVND in the germline V gene (reference sequence).

This chain connects TRBV7-8 to TRBJ1-1; possible D gene TRBD1, 6 bases. CDR3 size: 16 residues. Germline V gene data show CDR1 as SGHVS and CDR2 as FQNEAQ. With 0 bases removed from V and 1 base from J, the gap between germline ends came to 12 bases. The CDR3 region has the DNA TGTGCCAGCAGCTTAGCCCGGGGGGCTCGGAACACTGAAGCTTTCTTT. The encoded protein is CASSLARGARNTEAFF. Variable domain in full (rest from reference TRBV7-8 and TRBJ1-1): GAGVSQSPRYKVAKRGQDVALRCDPISGHVSLFWYQQALGQGPEFLTYFQNEAQLDKSGLPSDRFFAERPEGSVSTLKIQRTQQEDSAVYLCASSLARGARNTEAFFGQGTRLTVV.

The rearrangement links TRBV5-1 to TRBJ1-3; TRBD1 aligns across 7 bases. V shed 5 bases, J shed 4 bases, and the junction held 6 bases outside the gene matches. Germline CDR1 and CDR2: SGHRS and YFSETQ. This CDR3 is 14 amino acids long. This chain's CDR3 is CASRVGQEGNTIYF. Here the CDR3 DNA reads TGCGCCAGCAGGGTAGGACAGGAGGGAAACACCATATATTTT.

This clone was picked up a small number of times. This chain joins TRBV14 and TRBJ2-7; weak D call: TRBD2 (6 bases). The CDR3 length is 13 residues. Germline V gene data show CDR1 as SGHDN and CDR2 as FVKESK. V gave up 2 bases and J gave up 4 bases, with 9 bases separating them. The DNA of the CDR3 is TGTGCCAGCAGCCAACTCGGGGGATACGAGCAGTACTTC. The encoded protein is CASSQLGGYEQYF. Supplemented by reference TRBV14 and TRBJ2-7, the full variable domain reads EAGVTQFPSHSVIEKGQTVTLRCDPISGHDNLYWYRRVMGKEIKFLLHFVKESKQDESGMPNNRFLAERTGGTYSTLKVQPAELEDSGVYFCASSQLGGYEQYFGPGTRLTVT.

The chain employs TRBV14 and TRBJ1-1; maybe TRBD1 (5 bases). CDR1 and CDR2 from the germline V gene are SGHDN and FVKESK. This CDR3 has 13 amino acids. The V and J ends lost 5 bases and 1 base respectively, with 8 bases between them. For the CDR3, the DNA is TGTGCCAGCAGCTTGACAGAGAACACTGAAGCTTTCTTT. Protein: CASSLTENTEAFF.

The genes are TRBV4-2 and TRBJ1-5, with 7 bases aligning to TRBD1. V dropped 1 base and J dropped 5; count of bases not matched to a gene: 8. Germline V gives CDR1 LGHNA, CDR2 YNFKEQ. This CDR3 has 16 residues. The chain's CDR3 is CASSQVTTGVDQPQHF. The CDR3, as DNA: TGTGCCAGCAGCCAAGTTACAACAGGGGTAGATCAGCCCCAGCATTTT.

This chain connects TRBV7-4 to TRBJ1-5, with 7 bases identical to TRBD1. V shed 3 bases and J 5 bases; nucleotides not matched to a gene: 7. Germline assignment: CDR1 SGHVT and CDR2 SQSDAQ. There are 15 residues in the CDR3. CDR3 amino acids: CASSFRDRKYQPQHF. In DNA, the CDR3 is TGTGCCAGCAGCTTTCGGGACAGAAAGTATCAGCCCCAGCATTTT.

The gene calls are TRBV5-4 and TRBJ2-7; TRBD1 matches at 9 bases. Germline lookup yields CDR1 SGHNT and CDR2 YYREEE (reference sequence). The CDR3 covers 13 residues. Trimming cost V 0 bases and J 6 bases; bases outside gene matches: 1. The chain's CDR3 is CASSLDRGREQYF. CDR3 coding DNA: TGTGCCAGCAGCTTGGACAGGGGGCGCGAGCAGTACTTC. The whole variable domain, filled in from reference TRBV5-4 and TRBJ2-7, reads ETGVTQSPTHLIKTRGQQVTLRCSSQSGHNTVSWYQQALGQGPQFIFQYYREEENGRGNFPPRFSGLQFPNYSSELNVNALELDDSALYLCASSLDRGREQYFGPGTRLTVT.

The genes are TRBV18 and TRBJ2-3, with 7 bases that match TRBD2. Germline-derived CDR1 and CDR2 are KGHSH and LQKENI. This CDR3 is 15 amino acids long. With V trimmed by 6 bases and J by 0 bases, 6 bases remained unmatched. The CDR3 reads CASSLTSTSTDTQYF. DNA of the CDR3: TGTGCCAGCTCGCTGACTAGCACTAGCACAGATACGCAGTATTTT.

The rearrangement joins TRBV29-1 to TRBJ1-2; 7 bases are a match to TRBD1. V lost 6 bases and J lost 7; bases outside the gene matches: 11. Germline-derived CDR1 and CDR2 are SQVTM and ANQGSEA. The CDR3 consists of 13 residues. CDR3 sequence: CSVRTGRYSGYTF. The CDR3 DNA reads TGCAGCGTCCGGACAGGAAGGTACAGTGGCTACACCTTC. The whole variable domain, remainder taken from reference TRBV29-1 and TRBJ1-2, is SAVISQKPSRDICQRGTSLTIQCQVDSQVTMMFWYRQQPGQSLTLIATANQGSEATYESGFVIDKFPISRPNLTFSTLTVSNMSPEDSSIYLCSVRTGRYSGYTFGSGTRLTVV.

This chain links TRBV11-2 with TRBJ2-2; TRBD2 matches 8 bases. Losses at the gene ends were 6 bases for V and 0 bases for J; bases not matched to a gene: 3. The CDR3 totals 15 residues. CDR1 is SGHAT and CDR2 is FQNNGV in the germline V gene. CDR3 sequence reads: CASRVAGTNTGELFF. The DNA for the CDR3 is TGTGCCAGCAGGGTAGCGGGAACGAACACCGGGGAGCTGTTTTTT.

V usage is TRBV2 and J usage is TRBJ2-2, with D perhaps matching TRBD2 (6 bases). This CDR3 comprises 15 residues. The V end was cut by 5 bases, the J end by 8 bases, with 18 bases between. Germline CDR1 is SNHLY and CDR2 is FYNNEI. In DNA form, the CDR3 reads TGTGCCAGCAGTAAAACGACGGGGGAGCTAGGGGAGCTGTTTTTT. Translating gives CASSKTTGELGELFF.

The V gene is TRBV24-1, the J gene TRBJ2-3; 8 bases are a match to TRBD1. Trimming at V came to 3 bases and at J to 0 bases, leaving 10 bases not matched to a gene. This CDR3 is 18 amino acids long. Germline V gene data show CDR1 as KGHDR and CDR2 as SFDVKD. CDR3 DNA sequence: TGTGCCACCAGTGATAACCTTCGACAGGGGCCTAGCACAGATACGCAGTATTTT. Amino acid sequence: CATSDNLRQGPSTDTQYF.

The chain is built from TRBV9 and TRBJ2-7, with a tentative D call TRBD2 (5 bases). V was cut by 3 bases and J by 0 bases, with 13 bases left in between. Germline V gene sequence: CDR1 SGDLS, CDR2 YYNGEE. The CDR3 totals 15 residues. As DNA, the CDR3 is TGTGCCAGCAGCGAGCACACGGGGAACTCCTACGAGCAGTACTTC. Amino acid sequence: CASSEHTGNSYEQYF.

This chain uses TRBV29-1 with TRBJ1-3; D ambiguous. The CDR3 is 12 residues long. Germline loops: CDR1 SQVTM, CDR2 ANQGSEA. V was cut by 6 bases and J by 0 bases, with 6 bases left in between. The DNA of the CDR3 is TGCAGCGTACGGTACTCTGGAAACACCATATATTTT. Translation: CSVRYSGNTIYF.